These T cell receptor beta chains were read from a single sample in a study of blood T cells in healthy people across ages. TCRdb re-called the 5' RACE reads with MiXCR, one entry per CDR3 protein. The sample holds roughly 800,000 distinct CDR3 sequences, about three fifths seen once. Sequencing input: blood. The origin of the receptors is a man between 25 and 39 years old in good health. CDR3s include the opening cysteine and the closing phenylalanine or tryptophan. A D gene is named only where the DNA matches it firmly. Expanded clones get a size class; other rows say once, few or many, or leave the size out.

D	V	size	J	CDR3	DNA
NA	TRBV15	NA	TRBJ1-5	CATSREWDEGNQPQHF	TGTGCCACCAGCAGAGAATGGGACGAGGGGAATCAGCCCCAGCATTTT
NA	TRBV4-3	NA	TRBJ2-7	CASSQDQGPRYEQYF	TGCGCCAGCAGCCAAGATCAAGGCCCCCGATACGAGCAGTACTTC
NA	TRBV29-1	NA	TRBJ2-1	CSVPTLYDEQFF	TGCAGCGTTCCGACGCTCTACGATGAGCAGTTCTTC
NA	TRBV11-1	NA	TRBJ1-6	CASSGRGYNSPLHF	TGTGCCAGCAGCGGCAGGGGATACAATTCACCCCTCCACTTT
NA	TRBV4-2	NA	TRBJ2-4	CASSQVSELAKNIQYF	TGTGCCAGCAGCCAAGTTTCGGAGCTAGCCAAAAACATTCAGTACTTC
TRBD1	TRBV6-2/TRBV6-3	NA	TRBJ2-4	CASDNRGRNIQYF	TGTGCCAGCGACAACAGGGGAAGAAACATTCAGTACTTC
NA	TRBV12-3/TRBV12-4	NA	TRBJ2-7	CASSLEGPNYEQYF	TGTGCCAGCAGTTTAGAAGGGCCCAACTACGAGCAGTACTTC
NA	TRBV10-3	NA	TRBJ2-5	CAIGGETQYF	TGTGCCATCGGTGGGGAGACCCAGTACTTC
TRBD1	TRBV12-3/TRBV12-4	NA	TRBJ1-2	CASSPGTEGANGYTF	TGTGCCAGCAGCCCTGGGACAGAGGGGGCGAATGGCTACACCTTC
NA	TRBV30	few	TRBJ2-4	CAWNEQAKNIQYF	TGTGCCTGGAACGAGCAAGCCAAAAACATTCAGTACTTC
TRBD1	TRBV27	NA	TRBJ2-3	CASRTTGTGSTDTQYF	TGTGCCAGCAGAACGACAGGGACAGGGAGCACAGATACGCAGTATTTT
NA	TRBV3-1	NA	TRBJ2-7	CASSQGGAGSYEQYF	TGTGCCAGCAGCCAAGGGGGAGCGGGTTCCTACGAGCAGTACTTC
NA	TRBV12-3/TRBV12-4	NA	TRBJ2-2	CASSHHRQHHRAGELFF	TGTGCCAGCAGCCATCACCGGCAACACCATCGGGCCGGGGAGCTGTTTTTT
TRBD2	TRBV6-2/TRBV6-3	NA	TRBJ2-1	CASSYSVAGGKYNEQFF	TGTGCCAGCAGTTATTCGGTAGCGGGGGGCAAGTACAATGAGCAGTTCTTC
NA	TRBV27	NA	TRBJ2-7	CASSVGWVYEQYF	TGTGCCAGCAGTGTAGGTTGGGTCTACGAGCAGTACTTC
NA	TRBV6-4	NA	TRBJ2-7	CASSGPDGGPSYEQYF	TGTGCCAGCAGTGGCCCGGATGGGGGACCCTCCTACGAGCAGTACTTC
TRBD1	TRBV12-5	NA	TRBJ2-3	CASGRTGSTDTQYF	TGTGCTAGTGGTCGGACAGGATCCACAGATACGCAGTATTTT
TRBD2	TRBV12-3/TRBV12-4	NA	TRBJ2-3	CASSPLAGATDTQYF	TGTGCCAGCAGTCCCCTAGCGGGGGCCACAGATACGCAGTATTTT
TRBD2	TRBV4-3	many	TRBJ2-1	CASSRLAGGDEQFF	TGCGCCAGCAGCCGACTAGCGGGAGGGGATGAGCAGTTCTTC
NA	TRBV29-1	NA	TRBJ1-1	CSVGISTEAFF	TGCAGCGTCGGAATAAGCACTGAAGCTTTCTTT
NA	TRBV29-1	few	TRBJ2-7	CSVEGGTDGTYEQYF	TGCAGCGTTGAAGGCGGGACCGATGGAACCTACGAGCAGTACTTC
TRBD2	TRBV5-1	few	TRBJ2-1	CASSSAGDGDEQFF	TGCGCCAGCAGCTCAGCGGGGGACGGCGATGAGCAGTTCTTC
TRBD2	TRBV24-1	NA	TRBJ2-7	CATSDLGTSGSYEQYF	TGTGCCACCAGTGACTTAGGGACTAGCGGGAGTTACGAGCAGTACTTC
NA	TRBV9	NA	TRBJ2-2	CASSVTSREELFF	TGTGCCAGCAGCGTAACTAGCCGCGAGGAGCTGTTTTTT
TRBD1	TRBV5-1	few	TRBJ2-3	CASTNRGSTDTQYF	TGCGCCAGTACGAACAGGGGCTCCACAGATACGCAGTATTTT
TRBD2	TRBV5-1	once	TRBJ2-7	CASSLRLAGETYEQYF	TGCGCCAGCAGCTTGAGACTAGCGGGAGAGACCTACGAGCAGTACTTC
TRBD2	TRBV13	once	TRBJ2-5	CASSPIAGGRETQYF	TGTGCCAGCAGTCCAATAGCGGGGGGAAGGGAGACCCAGTACTTC
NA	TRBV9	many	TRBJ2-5	CASSVTSGWGETQYF	TGTGCCAGCAGCGTAACCAGCGGATGGGGGGAGACCCAGTACTTC
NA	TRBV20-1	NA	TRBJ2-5	CSASSHQETQYF	TGCAGTGCTAGCTCACACCAAGAGACCCAGTACTTC
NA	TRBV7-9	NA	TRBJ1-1	CASSVRTDTEAFF	TGTGCCAGCAGCGTACGGACAGACACTGAAGCTTTCTTT
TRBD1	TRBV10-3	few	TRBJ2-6	CAISEGTGLFNVLTF	TGTGCCATCAGTGAGGGGACAGGCCTATTTAACGTCCTGACTTTC
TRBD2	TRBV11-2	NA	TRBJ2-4	CASSLLTSGKLAKNIQYF	TGTGCCAGCAGCTTATTGACTAGCGGGAAACTAGCCAAAAACATTCAGTACTTC
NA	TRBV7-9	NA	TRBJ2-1	CASRKEGLGNEQFF	TGTGCCAGCAGGAAGGAGGGCCTGGGGAATGAGCAGTTCTTC
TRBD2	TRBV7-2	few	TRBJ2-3	CASSRREFSDTQYF	TGTGCCAGCAGCAGGCGGGAGTTTTCAGATACGCAGTATTTT
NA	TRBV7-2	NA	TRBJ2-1	CASSPWGNEQFF	TGTGCCAGCAGCCCCTGGGGCAATGAGCAGTTCTTC
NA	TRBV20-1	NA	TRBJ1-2	CSARTRGLNGYTF	TGCAGTGCTCGGACGCGGGGACTGAACGGCTACACCTTC
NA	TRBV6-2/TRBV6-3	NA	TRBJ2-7	CASRGSGASYEQYF	TGTGCCAGCAGGGGTAGCGGAGCCTCCTACGAGCAGTACTTC
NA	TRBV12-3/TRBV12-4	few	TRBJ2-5	CASSLWGVQETQYF	TGTGCCAGCAGTTTATGGGGGGTTCAAGAGACCCAGTACTTC
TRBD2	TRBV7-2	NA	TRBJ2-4	CASSWTSGRAGLTNIQYF	TGTGCCAGCAGCTGGACTAGCGGGAGGGCCGGGTTGACAAACATTCAGTACTTC
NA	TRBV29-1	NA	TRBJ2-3	CILTSRTKDTQYF	TGCATCCTCACTTCCCGGACTAAGGATACGCAGTATTTT
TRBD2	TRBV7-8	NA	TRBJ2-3	CASSLRPGSGRATDTQYF	TGTGCCAGCAGCTTACGTCCCGGCAGCGGGAGGGCCACAGATACGCAGTATTTT
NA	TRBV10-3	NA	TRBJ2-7	CAIKEDRTSYEQYF	TGTGCCATTAAGGAGGACAGAACCTCCTACGAGCAGTACTTC
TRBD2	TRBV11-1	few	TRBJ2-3	CASSGGGVNTQYF	TGTGCCAGCAGCGGCGGGGGTGTGAATACGCAGTATTTT
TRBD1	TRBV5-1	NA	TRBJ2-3	CASRDAGGARDTQYF	TGCGCCAGCAGAGACGCAGGGGGCGCGAGAGATACGCAGTATTTT
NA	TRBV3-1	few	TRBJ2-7	CASSHWDSYEQYF	TGTGCCAGCAGCCACTGGGACTCCTACGAGCAGTACTTC
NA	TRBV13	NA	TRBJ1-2	CASSLLGGRNYGYTF	TGTGCCAGCAGCTTGCTGGGGGGCCGAAACTATGGCTACACCTTC
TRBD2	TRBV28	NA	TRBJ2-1	CASSYLREGEQFF	TGTGCCAGCAGTTATTTGCGGGAGGGTGAGCAGTTCTTC
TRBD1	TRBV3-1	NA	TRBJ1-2	CASSHRGGQVVKGGYTF	TGTGCCAGCAGCCACCGGGGGGGACAGGTGGTAAAAGGTGGCTACACCTTC
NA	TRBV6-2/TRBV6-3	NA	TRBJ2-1	CASANSGTTINEQFF	TGTGCCAGCGCCAATTCCGGGACAACAATCAATGAGCAGTTCTTC
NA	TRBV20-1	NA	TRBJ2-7	CSARWSDSTYEQYF	TGCAGTGCTAGGTGGAGTGACTCAACCTACGAGCAGTACTTC
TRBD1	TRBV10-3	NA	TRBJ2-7	CAIGDREREQYF	TGTGCCATCGGGGACAGGGAGCGCGAGCAGTACTTC
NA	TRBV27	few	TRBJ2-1	CASSLGNERFF	TGTGCCAGCAGTTTAGGGAATGAGCGGTTCTTC
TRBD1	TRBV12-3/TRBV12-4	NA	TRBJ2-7	CASSPEGQLSSYEQYF	TGTGCCAGCAGTCCCGAGGGACAGCTTAGCTCCTACGAGCAGTACTTC
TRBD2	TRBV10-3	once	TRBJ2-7	CAISSTSGRYYEQYF	TGTGCCATCAGTTCCACAAGCGGGAGGTACTACGAGCAGTACTTC
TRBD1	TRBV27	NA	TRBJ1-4	CASSTHQGAQVNEKLFF	TGTGCCAGCAGTACCCATCAGGGGGCGCAGGTTAATGAAAAACTGTTTTTT
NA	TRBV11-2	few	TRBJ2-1	CASSLSYLNEQFF	TGTGCCAGCAGCTTAAGTTACCTCAATGAGCAGTTCTTC
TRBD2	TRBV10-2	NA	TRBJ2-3	CATEGTRATDTQYF	TGCGCCACCGAAGGGACTAGGGCCACAGATACGCAGTATTTT
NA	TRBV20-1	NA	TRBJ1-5	CSARPSRNNQPQHF	TGCAGTGCTAGACCCTCACGAAACAATCAGCCCCAGCATTTT
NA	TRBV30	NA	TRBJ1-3	CAWSGGNVPGNTIYF	TGTGCCTGGAGTGGGGGGAACGTCCCTGGAAACACCATATATTTT
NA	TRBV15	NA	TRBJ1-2	CATSRERRQLTYGYTF	TGTGCCACCAGCAGAGAGAGGAGACAGCTCACCTATGGCTACACCTTC